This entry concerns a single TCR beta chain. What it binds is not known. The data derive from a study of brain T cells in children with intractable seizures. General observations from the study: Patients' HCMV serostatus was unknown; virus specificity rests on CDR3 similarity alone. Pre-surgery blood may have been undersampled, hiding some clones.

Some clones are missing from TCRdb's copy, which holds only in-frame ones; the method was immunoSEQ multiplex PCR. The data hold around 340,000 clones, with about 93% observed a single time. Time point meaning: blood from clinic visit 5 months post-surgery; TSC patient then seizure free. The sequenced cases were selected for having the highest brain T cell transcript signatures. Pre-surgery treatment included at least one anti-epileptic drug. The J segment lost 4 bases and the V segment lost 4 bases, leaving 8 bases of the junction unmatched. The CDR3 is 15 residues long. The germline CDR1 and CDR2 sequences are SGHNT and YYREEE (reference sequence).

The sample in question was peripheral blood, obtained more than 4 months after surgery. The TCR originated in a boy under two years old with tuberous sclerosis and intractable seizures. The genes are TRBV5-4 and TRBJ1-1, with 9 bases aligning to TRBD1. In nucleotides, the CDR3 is TGTGCCAGCAGCCCGCCGGGACAGGGAGGCACTGAAGCTTTCTTT. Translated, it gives CASSPPGQGGTEAFF.